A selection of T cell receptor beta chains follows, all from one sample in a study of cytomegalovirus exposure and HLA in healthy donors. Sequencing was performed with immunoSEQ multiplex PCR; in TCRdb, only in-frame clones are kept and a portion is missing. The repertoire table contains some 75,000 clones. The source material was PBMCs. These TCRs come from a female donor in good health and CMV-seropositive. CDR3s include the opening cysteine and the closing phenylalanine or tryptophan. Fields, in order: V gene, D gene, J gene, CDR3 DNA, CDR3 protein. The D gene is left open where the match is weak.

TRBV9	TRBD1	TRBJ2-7	TGTGCCAGCAGCGGACAGGGCGCCTACGAGCAGTACTTC	CASSGQGAYEQYF
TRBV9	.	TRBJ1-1	TGTGCCAGCAGCAAACAGGGGAACACTGAAGCTTTCTTT	CASSKQGNTEAFF
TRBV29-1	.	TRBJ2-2	TGCAGCGTTGGATGGGAGAGGGTGGGCGGGGAGCTGTTTTTT	CSVGWERVGGELFF
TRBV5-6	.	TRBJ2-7	TGTGCCAGCTCCCCAGGGGCCGCCTACGAGCAGTACTTC	CASSPGAAYEQYF
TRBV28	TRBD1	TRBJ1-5	TGTGCCAGCAGTGACAGGGCCAATCAGCCCCAGCATTTT	CASSDRANQPQHF
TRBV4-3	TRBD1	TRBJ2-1	TGCGCCAGCAGCCAAGCTTTTGGGACAGGGCAGTTCTTC	CASSQAFGTGQFF
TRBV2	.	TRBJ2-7	TGTGCCAGCAGTGGGTTAGGGGAAAGCGAGCAGTACTTC	CASSGLGESEQYF
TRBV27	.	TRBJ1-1	TGTGCCAGCAGACCTACAGTTAACACTGAAGCTTTCTTT	CASRPTVNTEAFF
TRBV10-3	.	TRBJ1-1	TGTGCCATCAGTGAGTCGACAGGAAGGAGGTACACTGAAGCTTTCTTT	CAISESTGRRYTEAFF
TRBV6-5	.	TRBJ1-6	TGTGCCAGCAGTAGACAGCAGCAAAATTCACCCCTCCACTTT	CASSRQQQNSPLHF
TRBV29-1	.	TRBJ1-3	TGCAGCGTCAGACTTAACGGGAACACCATATATTTT	CSVRLNGNTIYF
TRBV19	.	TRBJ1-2	TGTGCCAGTAGTCCGGGGAACTATGGCTACACCTTC	CASSPGNYGYTF
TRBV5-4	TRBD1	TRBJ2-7	TGTGCCAGCAGCTTGGCCGACAGGGTGGGCCACGAGCAGTACTTC	CASSLADRVGHEQYF
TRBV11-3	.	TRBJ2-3	TGTGCCAGCAGCTTGCGGTCCTGGGATACGCAGTATTTT	CASSLRSWDTQYF
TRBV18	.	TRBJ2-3	TGTGCCAGCTCACAAGGGAGTGATACGCAGTATTTT	CASSQGSDTQYF
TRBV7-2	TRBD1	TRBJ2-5	TGTGCCAGCAGCCCGGACAGGGGAGGGCAAGAGACCCAGTACTTC	CASSPDRGGQETQYF
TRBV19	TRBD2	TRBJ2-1	TGTGCCAGTAGCATAAGGACTAGCGGGGGGTCCTACAATGAGCAGTTCTTC	CASSIRTSGGSYNEQFF
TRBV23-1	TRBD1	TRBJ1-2	TGCGCCAGCAGTCCCCCCTACAGCAGGGGACAGAGCTACACCTTC	CASSPPYSRGQSYTF
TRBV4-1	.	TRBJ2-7	TGCGCCAGCAGCCTCCGTGGGGCCTTAAACTACGAGCAGTACTTC	CASSLRGALNYEQYF
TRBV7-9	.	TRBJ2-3	TGTGCCAGCAGCTTAAGAGACACAGATACGCAGTATTTT	CASSLRDTDTQYF
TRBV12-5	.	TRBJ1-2	TGTGCTAGTGGTTTGTTCACAGATTACACCTTC	CASGLFTDYTF
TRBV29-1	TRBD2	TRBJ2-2	TGCAGCGTCGCGGGACTAGCGGCTACCGGGGAGCTGTTTTTT	CSVAGLAATGELFF
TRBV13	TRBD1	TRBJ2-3	TGTGCCAGCAGCTCGGGACAGGGGGAAGTGGAAGATACGCAGTATTTT	CASSSGQGEVEDTQYF
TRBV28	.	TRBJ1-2	TGTGCCAGCAGTTTCCTCTCGACAGGCCCCGGAGTTAACTATGGCTACACCTTC	CASSFLSTGPGVNYGYTF
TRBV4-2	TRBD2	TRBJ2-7	TGTGCCAGCAGCCAAGATCGGACGGGGGGGCGGTACGAGCAGTACTTC	CASSQDRTGGRYEQYF
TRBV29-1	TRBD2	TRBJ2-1	TGCAGCGTTGAAGGCACTAGCGGGAGCAATGAGCAGTTCTTC	CSVEGTSGSNEQFF
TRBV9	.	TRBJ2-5	TGTGCCAGCAGCGTATTCGGGGGACCCCAAGAGACCCAGTACTTC	CASSVFGGPQETQYF
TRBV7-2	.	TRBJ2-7	TGTGCCAGCAGCTTAGAACCAAGTCGACTCTACGAGCAGTACTTC	CASSLEPSRLYEQYF
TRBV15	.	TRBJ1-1	TGTGCCACCAGCAACAGGAACACTGAAGCTTTCTTT	CATSNRNTEAFF
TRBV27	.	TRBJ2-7	TGTGCCAGCAGTAACCGGGGGGCGGGGCAGTACTTC	CASSNRGAGQYF
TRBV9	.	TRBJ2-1	TGTGCCAGCAGCGTAGGCCAGGGTTACAATGAGCAGTTCTTC	CASSVGQGYNEQFF
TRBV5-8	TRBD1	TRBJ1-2	TGTGCCAGCAGATACGACAGGGGAAATGGCTACACCTTC	CASRYDRGNGYTF
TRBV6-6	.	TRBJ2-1	TGTGCCAGCAGTACCAGGGGATCCTCCTACAATGAGCAGTTCTTC	CASSTRGSSYNEQFF
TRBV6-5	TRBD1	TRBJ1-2	TGTGCCAGCAGTTCCCAGTCAGGGGGCGATAACTATGGCTACACCTTC	CASSSQSGGDNYGYTF
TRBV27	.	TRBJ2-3	TGTGCCAGCAGTGCAAGGACTGGAGATACGCAGTATTTT	CASSARTGDTQYF
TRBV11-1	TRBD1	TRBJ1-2	TGTGCCAGCAGCTTAAGTCCAGGGGGAGGATTCGGCTATGGCTACACCTTC	CASSLSPGGGFGYGYTF
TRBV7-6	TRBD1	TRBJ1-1	TGTGCCAGCAGCTTAGCGAGGAGAGGACAGGGGGCGGCTGAAGCTTTCTTT	CASSLARRGQGAAEAFF
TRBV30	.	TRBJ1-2	TGTGCCTGGAGCAACGGACAGAACTATGGCTACACCTTC	CAWSNGQNYGYTF
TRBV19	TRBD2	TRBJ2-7	TGTGCCAGTAGTATAGGAGCGGGGTTTGGGTACGAGCAGTACTTC	CASSIGAGFGYEQYF
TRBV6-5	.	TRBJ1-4	TGTGCCAGCAGTCGGGGGGGCGCTAATGAAAAACTGTTTTTT	CASSRGGANEKLFF
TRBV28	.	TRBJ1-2	TGTGCCAGCAGTTTATTAGGGGTAGGCAATGGCTACACCTTC	CASSLLGVGNGYTF
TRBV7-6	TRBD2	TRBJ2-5	TGTGCCAGCAGCACTAGCGGCGGGGAAACCCAGTACTTC	CASSTSGGETQYF
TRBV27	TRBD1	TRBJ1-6	TGTGCCAGCAGCGACACAGGGGAATGGGATAATTCACCCCTCCACTTT	CASSDTGEWDNSPLHF
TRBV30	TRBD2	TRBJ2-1	TGTGCCTTACATAGCGGGGGCGGTGAGCAGTTCTTC	CALHSGGGEQFF
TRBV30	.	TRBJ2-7	TGTGCCTGGAGCACCAGGGGATCCTACGAGCAGTACTTC	CAWSTRGSYEQYF
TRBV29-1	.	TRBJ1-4	TGCAGCGTTGGGGGCACTAATGAAAAACTGTTTTTT	CSVGGTNEKLFF
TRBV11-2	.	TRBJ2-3	TGTGCCAGCATCACGGGGGACTCCTACACAGATACGCAGTATTTT	CASITGDSYTDTQYF
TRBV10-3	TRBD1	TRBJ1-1	TGTGCCATCGGGGGGGGACAGGGGGCTAGTTTCTTT	CAIGGGQGASFF
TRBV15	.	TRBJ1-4	TGTGCCACCAGCAGAGATGGATTAGGACAGAGAGCAACTAATGAAAAACTGTTTTTT	CATSRDGLGQRATNEKLFF
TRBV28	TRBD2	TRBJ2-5	TGTGCCAGCAGCCCGGGACTAGCTCAAGAGACCCAGTACTTC	CASSPGLAQETQYF
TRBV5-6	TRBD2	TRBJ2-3	TGTGCCAGCAGCATTAGCGGGGTAGGAACAGATACGCAGTATTTT	CASSISGVGTDTQYF
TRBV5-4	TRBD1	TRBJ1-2	TGTGCCAGCAGCCCTGGACAGGGAAACTATGGCTACACCTTC	CASSPGQGNYGYTF